A single sample is the source of the 15 T cell receptor beta chains below, sequenced in a study of Ad26.COV2.S vaccination and SARS-CoV-2 variants. Method: immunoSEQ multiplex PCR; TCRdb's copy keeps in-frame clones and lacks some. In the table there are some 350,000 clones, 85% to 90% of which are singletons. As to treatment: around 19 received Ad26.COV2.S at low or high dose, single or two shots; about 5 received placebo; per-sample allocation not given. The investigators took samples on day 63 after the first vaccine or placebo injection. The specimen was peripheral blood, collected in a trial of Ad26.COV2.S vaccine versus placebo. The receptor set was obtained from a person aged 18-60 years who received the Ad26.COV2.S COVID-19 vaccine or a placebo.

The rearrangement links TRBV19 to TRBJ2-6, with D tentatively TRBD1 (5 bases). CDR1 and CDR2 (germline): LNHDA, SQIVND (reference sequence). V lost 1 base and J lost 0, with 7 bases in between. CDR3 length: 16 amino acids. CDR3: CASSIAGNSGANVLTF. The CDR3 DNA follows: TGTGCCAGTAGTATAGCAGGGAACTCTGGGGCCAACGTCCTGACTTTC. Full variable domain (outside the CDR3, taken from reference TRBV19 and TRBJ2-6): DGGITQSPKYLFRKEGQNVTLSCEQNLNHDAMYWYRQDPGQGLRLIYYSQIVNDFQKGDIAEGYSVSREKKESFPLTVTSAQKNPTAFYLCASSIAGNSGANVLTFGAGSRLTVL.

The rearrangement joins TRBV4-3 to TRBJ2-2, with 9 bases aligning to TRBD2. This CDR3 is 17 amino acids long. V lost 1 base to trimming and J lost 4 bases; unmatched junction nucleotides: 7. In germline, CDR1 is LGHNA, CDR2 YSLEER. DNA for the CDR3: TGCGCCAGCAGCCAAGTGGCGGGGGGGCTGGCCACCGGGGAGCTGTTTTTT. It encodes CASSQVAGGLATGELFF.

V gene TRBV4-3 combines with J gene TRBJ1-2; perhaps TRBD1 as D (5 bases). This CDR3 is built from 13 residues. Trimming took off 1 base at V and 10 bases at J, with 13 bases between the two ends. Germline V gene sequence: CDR1 LGHNA, CDR2 YSLEER. The CDR3 nucleotides read TGCGCCAGCAGCCAAGTTGGGGGGACCTTCTACACCTTC. Amino acids: CASSQVGGTFYTF.

The genes are TRBV11-2 and TRBJ2-7; D not certain. The CDR3 sequence is 14 residues long. Deletions cut 5 bases from V and 0 bases from J, with 11 bases between. The V gene's germline CDR1 is SGHAT and CDR2 FQNNGV. For the CDR3, the DNA is TGTGCCAGCAGCCCCGGGCTGGGCTCCTACGAGCAGTACTTC. As protein: CASSPGLGSYEQYF.

V usage is TRBV9 and J usage is TRBJ2-3; 10 nucleotides align to TRBD1. V was clipped by 2 bases and J by 5 bases; unmatched bases: 11. This CDR3 spans 17 amino acids. Germline V gene sequence: CDR1 SGDLS, CDR2 YYNGEE. CDR3 nucleotide sequence: TGTGCCAGCAGCGTCCCAGGGGGACAGGGGACCGGAGATACGCAGTATTTT. Residues: CASSVPGGQGTGDTQYF.

The V call is TRBV3-1 (or the pseudogene TRBV3-2), the J call TRBJ2-1; D might be TRBD2 (6 bases). Trimming left V 2 bases short and J 0 bases short, with 14 bases between. The CDR3 is 17 amino acids. Germline V gene lookup returns CDR1 LGHDT and CDR2 YNNKEL (reference sequence). CDR3 nucleotides: TGTGCCAGCAGCCAATCGGGGGACCCCTTCTCCTACAATGAGCAGTTCTTC. Translating it yields CASSQSGDPFSYNEQFF.

The V and J genes are TRBV18 and TRBJ2-5, with D unclear. The V gene lost 4 bases and the J gene lost 1 base, with 10 bases spanning the gap. The CDR3 extends over 14 amino acids. Germline CDR1 and CDR2: KGHSH and LQKENI. The CDR3 nucleotides read TGTGCCAGCTCACTAGGTTTCGTCCAAGAGACCCAGTACTTC. Amino acids: CASSLGFVQETQYF.

The V call is TRBV12-5, the J call TRBJ1-6; D gene uncertain. This CDR3 comprises 13 residues. V lost 3 bases and J 5 bases, leaving 5 bases between the germline ends. Germline-derived CDR1 and CDR2 are LGHNT and FRNRAP. For the CDR3, the DNA is TGTGCTAGTGGTTTATCCAATAATTCACCCCTCCACTTT. Translated, it gives CASGLSNNSPLHF.

This clone was recorded only once. The chain employs TRBV10-2 and TRBJ2-7; D unclear. The CDR3 sequence is 13 residues long. CDR1 and CDR2 (germline): WSHSY, SAAADI. V was trimmed by 4 bases and J by 3 bases, leaving 10 bases between them. CDR3 sequence: CASSATLNYEQYV. Written as DNA, the CDR3 is TGCGCCAGCAGTGCGACCTTAAACTACGAGCAGTACGTC.

V and J are TRBV5-1 and TRBJ2-1; 9 nucleotides match TRBD1. V was clipped by 4 bases and J by 4 bases; unmatched bases: 9. Germline V gene lookup returns CDR1 SGHRS and CDR2 YFSETQ. This CDR3 region has 16 residues. The DNA for the CDR3 is TGCGCCAGCAGCCCGGTGGTCGGGACAGGGTACAATGAGCAGTTCTTC. Translated: CASSPVVGTGYNEQFF.

This chain links TRBV19 with TRBJ2-7, with 8 bases that match TRBD1. The CDR3 extends over 15 amino acids. CDR1 is LNHDA and CDR2 is SQIVND in the germline V gene (reference sequence). V was clipped by 5 bases and J by 2 bases; unmatched bases: 8. The CDR3 spells CASSLAGTGPYEQYF. The CDR3 DNA reads TGTGCCAGTAGTCTCGCCGGGACAGGTCCCTACGAGCAGTACTTC.

The chain links TRBV29-1 to TRBJ1-2; D is possibly TRBD1 (6 bases). Germline V gene sequence: CDR1 SQVTM, CDR2 ANQGSEA. The ends were cut back, 3 bases at V and 4 bases at J, with 18 bases in the middle. This CDR3 contains 15 residues. The chain's CDR3 is CSVEQGPKMGYGYTF. In DNA, the CDR3 is TGCAGCGTTGAGCAGGGGCCGAAGATGGGCTATGGCTACACCTTC.

The rearrangement uses TRBV9 and TRBJ1-5; D might be TRBD1 (5 bases). Germline V gene lookup returns CDR1 SGDLS and CDR2 YYNGEE. Trimming took 3 bases from V and 4 from J, leaving 11 bases between them. The CDR3 length is 14 residues. The CDR3 reads CASSASQENQPQHF. DNA for the CDR3: TGTGCCAGCAGCGCATCACAGGAGAATCAGCCCCAGCATTTT.

This chain uses TRBV5-1 with TRBJ2-2; D may match TRBD1 or TRBD2 (6 bases each). Per germline, CDR1 SGHRS and CDR2 YFSETQ. With 4 bases removed from V and 3 bases from J, the gap between germline ends came to 13 bases. CDR3 length: 15 amino acids. CDR3 DNA sequence: TGCGCCAGCAGCGGAGGGACAAGGGACACCGGGGAGCTGTTTTTT. Encoded protein: CASSGGTRDTGELFF.

The V and J genes are TRBV6-5 and TRBJ1-1; D is unresolved. Trimming left V 0 bases short and J 0 bases short, with 8 bases between. The CDR3 loop spans 15 amino acids. Germline V gives CDR1 MNHEY, CDR2 SVGAGI. CDR3 nucleotides: TGTGCCAGCAGTTACTCTGGGCGGATGAACACTGAAGCTTTCTTT. It yields the protein CASSYSGRMNTEAFF.